Listed below are T cell receptor beta chains from one sample, sequenced in a study of cytomegalovirus exposure and HLA in healthy donors. The protocol was immunoSEQ multiplex PCR, while the TCRdb copy is restricted to in-frame clones and leaves out a portion. This sample yields some 150,000 clones, of which 75% to 80% are seen a single time; 6.3% belongs to the top ten. The source material was PBMCs. The receptors originated from a man aged 35-49 years in good health and CMV-seropositive. Both conserved end residues are part of each CDR3. The order of the fields is J gene, clone size, V gene, D gene, CDR3 protein, CDR3 DNA. The D gene is left open where the match is weak. Clone size appears in some rows only: once, few, many, or a class for an expanded clone.

J: TRBJ1-3; size: NA; V: TRBV19; D: TRBD1; CDR3: CASTLDRANGNTIYF; DNA: TGTGCCAGTACTCTGGACAGGGCGAATGGAAACACCATATATTTT
J: TRBJ1-1; size: NA; V: TRBV10-3; D: NA; CDR3: CAISGGLNTEAFF; DNA: TGTGCCATCAGTGGGGGCCTGAACACTGAAGCTTTCTTT
J: TRBJ2-1; size: few; V: TRBV9; D: NA; CDR3: CASSPFGSYNEQFF; DNA: TGTGCCAGCAGCCCTTTCGGTTCCTACAATGAGCAGTTCTTC
J: TRBJ2-5; size: few; V: TRBV5-1; D: TRBD1; CDR3: CASSTTGDRVETQYF; DNA: TGCGCCAGCAGCACCACCGGGGACAGGGTGGAGACCCAGTACTTC
J: TRBJ1-2; size: NA; V: TRBV19; D: NA; CDR3: CASSPRLVNNYGYTF; DNA: TGTGCCAGTAGTCCCCGGTTAGTTAATAACTATGGCTACACCTTC
J: TRBJ1-5; size: NA; V: TRBV28; D: NA; CDR3: CASPPAWTVVNQPQHF; DNA: TGTGCCAGCCCCCCAGCCTGGACAGTCGTAAATCAGCCCCAGCATTTT
J: TRBJ2-4; size: few; V: TRBV5-1; D: TRBD2; CDR3: CASSSGTSEYSQYF; DNA: TGCGCCAGCAGCTCGGGGACTAGTGAATACAGTCAGTACTTC
J: TRBJ2-7; size: NA; V: TRBV7-8; D: TRBD1; CDR3: CASSLVGQGTYEQYF; DNA: TGTGCCAGCAGCTTAGTGGGACAGGGGACCTACGAGCAGTACTTC
J: TRBJ2-2; size: NA; V: TRBV15; D: NA; CDR3: CATSRDLGELFF; DNA: TGTGCCACCAGCAGAGATCTCGGGGAGCTGTTTTTT
J: TRBJ2-2; size: NA; V: TRBV6-4; D: NA; CDR3: CASSGELNTGELFF; DNA: TGTGCCAGCAGTGGGGAGCTCAACACCGGGGAGCTGTTTTTT
J: TRBJ1-5; size: NA; V: TRBV5-1; D: NA; CDR3: CASSLDNEFTDIRQKSSNQPQHF; DNA: TGCGCCAGCAGCTTGGATAACGAATTTACGGACATACGACAGAAAAGTAGCAATCAGCCCCAGCATTTT
J: TRBJ1-1; size: NA; V: TRBV7-8; D: NA; CDR3: CASSLFSLNTEAFF; DNA: TGTGCCAGCAGCTTATTTAGCTTGAACACTGAAGCTTTCTTT
J: TRBJ1-2; size: NA; V: TRBV5-1; D: TRBD1; CDR3: CASSFSGGADYGYTF; DNA: TGCGCCAGCAGCTTCTCAGGGGGCGCGGACTATGGCTACACCTTC
J: TRBJ1-6; size: NA; V: TRBV15; D: TRBD1; CDR3: CATSRDRGPDSPLHF; DNA: TGTGCCACCAGCAGGGACAGGGGGCCAGATTCACCCCTCCACTTT
J: TRBJ2-5; size: NA; V: TRBV27; D: NA; CDR3: CASSPLRGKQYF; DNA: TGTGCCAGCAGTCCCCTTCGCGGTAAGCAGTACTTC
J: TRBJ2-5; size: NA; V: TRBV7-6; D: NA; CDR3: CASSPPGSQETQYF; DNA: TGTGCCAGCAGCCCACCGGGGTCCCAAGAGACCCAGTACTTC
J: TRBJ2-1; size: NA; V: TRBV6-5; D: NA; CDR3: CASGLTNEQFF; DNA: TGTGCCAGCGGACTAACCAATGAGCAGTTCTTC
J: TRBJ1-4; size: NA; V: TRBV19; D: TRBD1; CDR3: CATSSGTGPEKLFF; DNA: TGTGCCACTTCGTCCGGGACAGGGCCTGAAAAACTGTTTTTT
J: TRBJ1-5; size: few; V: TRBV5-1; D: NA; CDR3: CASSLGASSQPQHF; DNA: TGCGCCAGCAGCTTGGGGGCATCGTCTCAGCCCCAGCATTTT
J: TRBJ1-4; size: NA; V: TRBV5-1; D: NA; CDR3: CASSLVGEANEKLFF; DNA: TGCGCCAGCAGCTTGGTAGGGGAAGCTAATGAAAAACTGTTTTTT
J: TRBJ1-1; size: NA; V: TRBV7-9; D: NA; CDR3: CASSQTVNTEAFF; DNA: TGTGCCAGCAGCCAAACAGTGAACACTGAAGCTTTCTTT
J: TRBJ2-3; size: NA; V: TRBV25-1; D: NA; CDR3: CASSAFGGPTDTQYF; DNA: TGTGCCAGCAGTGCATTCGGCGGCCCCACAGATACGCAGTATTTT
J: TRBJ2-3; size: NA; V: TRBV5-6; D: NA; CDR3: CASSLTGAGDTQYF; DNA: TGTGCCAGCAGCTTAACTGGGGCAGGAGATACGCAGTATTTT
J: TRBJ2-7; size: NA; V: TRBV15; D: NA; CDR3: CATSRDSQTYEQYF; DNA: TGTGCCACCAGCAGAGATTCACAGACCTACGAGCAGTACTTC
J: TRBJ1-2; size: NA; V: TRBV10-3; D: NA; CDR3: CAIREFLGGYTF; DNA: TGTGCCATCAGGGAATTTCTCGGGGGCTACACCTTC
J: TRBJ2-3; size: NA; V: TRBV6-5; D: NA; CDR3: CASRELDTQYF; DNA: TGTGCCAGCAGAGAGTTGGATACGCAGTATTTT
J: TRBJ2-3; size: NA; V: TRBV28; D: TRBD2; CDR3: CGVGGSTDTQYF; DNA: TGTGGGGTGGGGGGGAGTACAGATACGCAGTATTTT
J: TRBJ2-2; size: few; V: TRBV5-6; D: NA; CDR3: CASSLYRVTDTGELFF; DNA: TGTGCCAGCAGCTTATACAGGGTAACGGACACCGGGGAGCTGTTTTTT
J: TRBJ1-5; size: NA; V: TRBV19; D: TRBD1; CDR3: CASRATGGVNQPQHF; DNA: TGTGCCAGTAGGGCGACAGGGGGCGTAAATCAGCCCCAGCATTTT
J: TRBJ2-7; size: NA; V: TRBV23-1; D: NA; CDR3: CASSQSTGYEQYF; DNA: TGCGCCAGCAGTCAATCCACGGGCTACGAGCAGTACTTC
J: TRBJ1-1; size: NA; V: TRBV18; D: NA; CDR3: CASSPTGNTEAFF; DNA: TGTGCCAGCTCACCAACAGGGAACACTGAAGCTTTCTTT
J: TRBJ1-1; size: NA; V: TRBV18; D: TRBD1; CDR3: CASSPNGQGEAFF; DNA: TGTGCCAGCTCACCCAATGGACAGGGTGAAGCTTTCTTT
J: TRBJ1-3; size: few; V: TRBV5-4; D: TRBD1; CDR3: CASSSGLQGNSGNTIYF; DNA: TGTGCCAGCAGCTCCGGGCTACAGGGGAACTCTGGAAACACCATATATTTT
J: TRBJ2-1; size: NA; V: TRBV7-9; D: NA; CDR3: CASSLDEVHEQFF; DNA: TGTGCCAGCAGCTTAGATGAGGTTCATGAGCAGTTCTTC
J: TRBJ1-1; size: NA; V: TRBV5-1; D: TRBD1; CDR3: CASSWGTGAGENTEAFF; DNA: TGCGCCAGCAGCTGGGGGACAGGGGCAGGGGAGAACACTGAAGCTTTCTTT